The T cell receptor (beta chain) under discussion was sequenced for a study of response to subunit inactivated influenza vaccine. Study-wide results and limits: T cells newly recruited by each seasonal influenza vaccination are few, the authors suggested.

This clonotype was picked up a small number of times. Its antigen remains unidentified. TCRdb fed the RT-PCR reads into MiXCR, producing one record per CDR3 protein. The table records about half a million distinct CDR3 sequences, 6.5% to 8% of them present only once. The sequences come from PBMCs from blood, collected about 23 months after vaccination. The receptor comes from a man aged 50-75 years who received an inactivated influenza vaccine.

In nucleotides, the CDR3 is TGTGCCAGCTCATTCGACAGATCTGGGGCTGAAGCTTTCTTT. Its translation is CASSFDRSGAEAFF. The gene calls are TRBV18 and TRBJ1-1, with D possibly being TRBD1 (5 bases). This CDR3 region has 14 residues. Germline CDR1 and CDR2: KGHSH and LQKENI. V lost 5 bases and J lost 6, with 16 bases in between.